The next 10 T cell receptor beta chains were all read from a single sample in a study of T cells in Graves' hyperthyroidism and ophthalmopathy. RNA transcripts gave rise to amplified TCR beta CDR3 regions. A set of HTBI primers served as the primers for a first-round RT-PCR of the TCR CDR3. TCRdb independently ran MiXCR on the multiplex PCR reads; one entry per CDR3 protein. The table includes roughly 98,000 distinct CDR3 sequences, 35% to 45% detected once. Sequencing was carried out using peripheral blood or thyroid tissue (not recorded which). These receptors came from a woman aged 30 to 39 with Graves' hyperthyroidism.

This clonotype was seen at least ten times. The chain is built from TRBV6-6 and TRBJ2-2; D not certain. CDR1 and CDR2 (germline): MNHNY, SVGAGI (reference sequence). The CDR3 length is 10 residues. V lost 6 bases, J lost 6 bases, and 2 bases lay in between. The CDR3 DNA reads TGTGCCAGCAGGGCCGGGGAGCTGTTTTTT. Translated, it gives CASRAGELFF.

At least ten counts were recorded for this clonotype. The J gene is TRBJ2-7, the V gene TRBV6-5, with a weak D call TRBD2 (6 bases). Germline V lookup: CDR1 MNHEY, CDR2 SVGAGI. There are 15 residues in the CDR3. Trimming cost V 5 bases and J 3 bases, with 17 bases left between them. The CDR3 is CASSPTTTRHYEQYF. The DNA for the CDR3 is TGTGCCAGCAGTCCGACTACGACTAGACACTACGAGCAGTACTTC.

This clonotype was counted ten times or more. V is TRBV19 and J is TRBJ2-2, with a possible D match to TRBD2 (6 bases). This CDR3 has 15 amino acids. Germline V lookup: CDR1 LNHDA, CDR2 SQIVND (reference sequence). Deletions cut 7 bases from V and 4 bases from J, with 16 bases between. This chain's CDR3 is CASISLRGVTGELFF. CDR3 DNA: TGTGCCAGTATTAGCCTGCGGGGAGTCACCGGGGAGCTGTTTTTT.

The J gene is TRBJ2-7, the V gene TRBV9; 9 bases align to TRBD1. The CDR3 spans 16 residues. Germline V gene lookup returns CDR1 SGDLS and CDR2 YYNGEE. V was clipped by 3 bases and J by 2 bases; unmatched bases: 9. CDR3 residues: CASSASGTGWAYEQYF. CDR3 nucleotide sequence: TGTGCCAGCAGCGCTTCCGGGACAGGGTGGGCCTACGAGCAGTACTTC.

Regarding this clonotype: One junction end does not reproduce the germline sequence, and a read error may be involved. The chain carries TRBV9 and TRBJ1-6; D is possibly TRBD1 (5 bases). Per germline, CDR1 SGDLS and CDR2 YYNGEE. The CDR3 is made up of 15 amino acids. The CDR3 reads CASSPSWTMGLPPHF. The CDR3 DNA reads as TGTGCCAGCAGCCCTTCCTGGACAATGGGTTTACCCCCCCACTTT.

This clonotype has just a few counts. The chain links TRBV7-6 to TRBJ2-1, with 12 bases that match TRBD2. V dropped 5 bases and J dropped 7; count of bases not matched to a gene: 6. The V gene's germline CDR1 is SGHVS and CDR2 FNYEAQ. There are 15 residues in the CDR3. The CDR3 sequence: CASSPLAGGGNEQFF. CDR3 DNA sequence: TGTGCCAGCAGCCCGCTAGCGGGAGGGGGAAATGAGCAGTTCTTC.

The sample holds many counts of this clonotype. The gene calls are TRBV6-5 and TRBJ1-6; D gene ambiguous. V shed 5 bases and J shed 5 bases, with 13 bases lying between them. The CDR3 is 15 residues long. Germline V gene lookup returns CDR1 MNHEY and CDR2 SVGAGI. In nucleotides, the CDR3 is TGTGCCAGCAGTCTGGAGAGTGGCGATAATTCACCCCTCCACTTT. Translated: CASSLESGDNSPLHF.

The gene calls are TRBV19 and TRBJ1-5, with D perhaps matching TRBD1 (6 bases). CDR3 length: 15 amino acids. V was pared by 2 bases and J by 4 bases, with 12 bases between. In germline, CDR1 is LNHDA, CDR2 SQIVND (reference sequence). The CDR3 nucleotides read TGTGCCAGTAGTATAACAGGGAGACCGAATCAGCCCCAGCATTTT. Translation: CASSITGRPNQPQHF.

At least ten counts were recorded for this clonotype. The chain links TRBV7-6 to TRBJ2-5; weak D call: TRBD2 (6 bases). Trimming removed 2 bases from V and 2 bases from J, with 9 bases in between. This CDR3 spans 14 amino acids. Germline V lookup: CDR1 SGHVS, CDR2 FNYEAQ. CDR3 in amino acids: CASSLTRGQETQYF. The CDR3 bases are TGTGCCAGCAGCTTAACCCGGGGGCAAGAGACCCAGTACTTC.

Ten or more counts support this clonotype. The genes are TRBV7-2 and TRBJ2-5; possible D gene TRBD2, 6 bases. V was cut by 1 base and J by 1 base, with 13 bases left in between. Germline CDR1 is SGHTA and CDR2 is FQGNSA. The CDR3 spans 16 residues. The CDR3 nucleotides read TGTGCCAGCAGCTTAGAATTGGGGACTTTCCAAGAGACCCAGTACTTC. Protein: CASSLELGTFQETQYF.